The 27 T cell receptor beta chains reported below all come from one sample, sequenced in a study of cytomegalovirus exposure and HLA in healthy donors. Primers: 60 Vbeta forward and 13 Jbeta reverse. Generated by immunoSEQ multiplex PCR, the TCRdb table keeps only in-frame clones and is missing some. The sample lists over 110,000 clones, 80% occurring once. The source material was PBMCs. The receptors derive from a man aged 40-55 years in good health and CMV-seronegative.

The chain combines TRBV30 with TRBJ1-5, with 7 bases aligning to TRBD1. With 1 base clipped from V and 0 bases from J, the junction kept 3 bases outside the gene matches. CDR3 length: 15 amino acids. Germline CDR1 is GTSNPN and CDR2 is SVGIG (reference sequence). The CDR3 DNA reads TGTGCCTGGAGTGGACAGGGACATAGCAATCAGCCCCAGCATTTT. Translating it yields CAWSGQGHSNQPQHF.

The CDR3 is CASSLKGLAGEQFF. CDR3 in DNA: TGTGCCAGCAGCTTGAAGGGACTAGCTGGTGAGCAGTTCTTC. This chain joins TRBV11-2 and TRBJ2-1; 9 bases are a match to TRBD2. The CDR3 runs to 14 residues. The V gene end was trimmed by 3 bases and the J gene end by 9 bases; junction bases not matched to a gene: 6. In germline, CDR1 is SGHAT, CDR2 FQNNGV.

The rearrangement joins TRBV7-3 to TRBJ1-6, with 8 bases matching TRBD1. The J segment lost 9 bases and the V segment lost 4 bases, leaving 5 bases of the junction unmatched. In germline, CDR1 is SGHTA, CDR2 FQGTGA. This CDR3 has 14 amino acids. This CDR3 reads CASSSLDRASPLHF. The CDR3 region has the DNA TGTGCCAGCAGCTCCTTGGACAGGGCTTCACCCCTCCACTTT.

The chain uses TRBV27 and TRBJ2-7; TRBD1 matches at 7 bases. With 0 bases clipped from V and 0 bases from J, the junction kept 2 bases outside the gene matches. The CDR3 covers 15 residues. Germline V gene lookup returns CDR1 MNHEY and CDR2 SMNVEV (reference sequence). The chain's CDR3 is CASSLSTGSSYEQYF. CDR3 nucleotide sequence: TGTGCCAGCAGTTTATCGACAGGGAGCTCCTACGAGCAGTACTTC.

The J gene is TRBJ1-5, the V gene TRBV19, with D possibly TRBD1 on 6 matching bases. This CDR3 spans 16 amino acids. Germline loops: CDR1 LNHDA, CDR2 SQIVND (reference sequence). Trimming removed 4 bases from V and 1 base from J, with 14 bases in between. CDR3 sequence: CASSTSDRQSNQPQHF. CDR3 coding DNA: TGTGCCAGTAGTACCTCGGACAGACAAAGCAATCAGCCCCAGCATTTT.

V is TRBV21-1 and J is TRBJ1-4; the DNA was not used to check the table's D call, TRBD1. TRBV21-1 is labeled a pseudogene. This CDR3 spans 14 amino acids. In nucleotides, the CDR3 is TGTGCCAGCAGCGAGGACAGGGCGTATGAAAAACTGTTTTTT. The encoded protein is CASSEDRAYEKLFF.

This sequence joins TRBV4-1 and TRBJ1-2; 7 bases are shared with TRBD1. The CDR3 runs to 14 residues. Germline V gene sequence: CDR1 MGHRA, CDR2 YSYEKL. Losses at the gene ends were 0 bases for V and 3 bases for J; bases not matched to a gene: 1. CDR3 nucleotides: TGCGCCAGCAGCCAAGACCAGGGGGACTATGGCTACACCTTC. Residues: CASSQDQGDYGYTF.

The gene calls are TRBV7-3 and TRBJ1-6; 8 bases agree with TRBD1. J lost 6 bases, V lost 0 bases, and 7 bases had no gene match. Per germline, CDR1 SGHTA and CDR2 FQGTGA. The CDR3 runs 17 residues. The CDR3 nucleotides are TGTGCCAGCAGCTTAACTGGGGCAGGGGGCATTAATTCACCCCTCCACTTT. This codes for CASSLTGAGGINSPLHF.

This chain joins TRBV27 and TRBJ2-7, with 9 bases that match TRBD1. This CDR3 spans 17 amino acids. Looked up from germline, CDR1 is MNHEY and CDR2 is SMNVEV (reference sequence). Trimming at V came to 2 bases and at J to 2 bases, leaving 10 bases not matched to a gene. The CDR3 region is CASSLRLSGTGTYEQYF. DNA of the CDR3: TGTGCCAGCAGTTTACGCCTCTCTGGGACAGGGACCTACGAGCAGTACTTC.

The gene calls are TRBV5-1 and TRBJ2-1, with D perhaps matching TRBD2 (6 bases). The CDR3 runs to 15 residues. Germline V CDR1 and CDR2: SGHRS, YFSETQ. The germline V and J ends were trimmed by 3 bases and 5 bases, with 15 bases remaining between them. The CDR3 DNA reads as TGCGCCAGCAGCTCCCTCAGTAGCGGACACAATGAGCAGTTCTTC. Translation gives CASSSLSSGHNEQFF.

CDR3 in DNA: TGTGCCAGCAGTGAGAGGCAGGGGGCGGGGTACAATGAGCAGTTCTTC. Protein: CASSERQGAGYNEQFF. The chain employs TRBV25-1 and TRBJ2-1, with 8 bases fitting TRBD1. Germline CDR1 and CDR2: MGHDK and SYGVNS. The CDR3 has 16 residues. V gave up 3 bases and J gave up 4 bases; unmatched junction bases: 8.

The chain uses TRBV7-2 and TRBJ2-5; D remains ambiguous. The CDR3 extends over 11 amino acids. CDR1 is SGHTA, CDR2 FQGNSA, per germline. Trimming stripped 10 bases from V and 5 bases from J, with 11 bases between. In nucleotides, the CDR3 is TGTGCCATCACCCTAGTGGAGACCCAGTACTTC. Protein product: CAITLVETQYF.

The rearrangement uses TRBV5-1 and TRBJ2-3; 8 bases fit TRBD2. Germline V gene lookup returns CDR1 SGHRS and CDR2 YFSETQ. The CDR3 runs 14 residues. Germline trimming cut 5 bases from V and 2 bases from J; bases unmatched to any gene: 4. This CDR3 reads CASRGRGATDTQYF. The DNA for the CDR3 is TGCGCCAGCAGGGGGCGGGGGGCCACAGATACGCAGTATTTT.

CDR3 nucleotide sequence: TGTGCCAGCGGTACCGGGACAGGGCACTACGAGCAGTACTTC. Translation gives CASGTGTGHYEQYF. The rearrangement joins TRBV6-5 to TRBJ2-7; 9 nucleotides line up with TRBD1. CDR1 is MNHEY and CDR2 is SVGAGI in the germline V gene. This CDR3 is 14 amino acids long. J lost 3 bases, V lost 8 bases, and 8 bases had no gene match.

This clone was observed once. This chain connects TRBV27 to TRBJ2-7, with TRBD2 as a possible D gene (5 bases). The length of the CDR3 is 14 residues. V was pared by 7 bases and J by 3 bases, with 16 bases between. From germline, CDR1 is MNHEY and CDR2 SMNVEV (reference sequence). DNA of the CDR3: TGTGCCAGCACTTCCGTAGGACTGAACTACGAGCAGTACTTC. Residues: CASTSVGLNYEQYF.

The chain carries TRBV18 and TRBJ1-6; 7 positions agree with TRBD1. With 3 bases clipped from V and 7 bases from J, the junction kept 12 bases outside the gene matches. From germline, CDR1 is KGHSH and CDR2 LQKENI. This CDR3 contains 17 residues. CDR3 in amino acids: CASSPDPGQGGNSPLHF. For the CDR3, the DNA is TGTGCCAGCTCACCCGATCCCGGGCAGGGGGGCAATTCACCCCTCCACTTT. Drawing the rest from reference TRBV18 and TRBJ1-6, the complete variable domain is NAGVMQNPRHLVRRRGQEARLRCSPMKGHSHVYWYRQLPEEGLKFMVYLQKENIIDESGMPKERFSAEFPKEGPSILRIQQVVRGDSAAYFCASSPDPGQGGNSPLHFGNGTRLTVT.

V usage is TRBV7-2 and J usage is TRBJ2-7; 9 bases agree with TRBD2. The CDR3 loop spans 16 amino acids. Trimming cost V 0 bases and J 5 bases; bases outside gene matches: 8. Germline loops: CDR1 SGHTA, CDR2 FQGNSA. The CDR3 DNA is TGTGCCAGCAGCTTAGCGCAAGCGGGGGGTATACACGAGCAGTACTTC. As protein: CASSLAQAGGIHEQYF. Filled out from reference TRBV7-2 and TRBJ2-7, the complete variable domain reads GAGVSQSPSNKVTEKGKDVELRCDPISGHTALYWYRQSLGQGLEFLIYFQGNSAPDKSGLPSDRFSAERTGGSVSTLTIQRTQQEDSAVYLCASSLAQAGGIHEQYFGPGTRLTVT.

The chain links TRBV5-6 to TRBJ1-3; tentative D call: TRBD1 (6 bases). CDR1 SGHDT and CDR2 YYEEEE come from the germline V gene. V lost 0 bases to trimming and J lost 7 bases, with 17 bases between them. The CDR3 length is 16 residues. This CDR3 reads CASSLGGPLFGNTIYF. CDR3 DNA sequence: TGTGCCAGCAGCTTGGGGGGGCCGCTCTTCGGGAACACCATATATTTT.

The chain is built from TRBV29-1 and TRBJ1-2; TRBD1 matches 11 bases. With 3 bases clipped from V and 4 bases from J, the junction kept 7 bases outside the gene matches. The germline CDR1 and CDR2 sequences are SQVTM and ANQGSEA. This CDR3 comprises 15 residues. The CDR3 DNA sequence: TGCAGCGTTGACGTACGGACAGGGGGCGGCTATGGCTACACCTTC. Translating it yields CSVDVRTGGGYGYTF.

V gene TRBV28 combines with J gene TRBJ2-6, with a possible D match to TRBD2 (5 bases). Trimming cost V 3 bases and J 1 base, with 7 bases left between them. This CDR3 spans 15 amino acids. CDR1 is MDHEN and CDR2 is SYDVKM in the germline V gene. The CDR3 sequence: CASSFSGSGANVLTF. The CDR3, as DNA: TGTGCCAGCAGTTTTTCGGGGTCTGGGGCCAACGTCCTGACTTTC.

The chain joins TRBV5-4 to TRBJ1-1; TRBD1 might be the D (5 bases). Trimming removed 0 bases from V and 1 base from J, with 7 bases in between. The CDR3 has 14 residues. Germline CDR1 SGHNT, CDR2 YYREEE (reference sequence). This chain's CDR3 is CASSLGQRNTEAFF. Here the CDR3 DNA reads TGTGCCAGCAGCTTGGGACAGAGGAACACTGAAGCTTTCTTT. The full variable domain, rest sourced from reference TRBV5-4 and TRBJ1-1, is ETGVTQSPTHLIKTRGQQVTLRCSSQSGHNTVSWYQQALGQGPQFIFQYYREEENGRGNFPPRFSGLQFPNYSSELNVNALELDDSALYLCASSLGQRNTEAFFGQGTRLTVV.

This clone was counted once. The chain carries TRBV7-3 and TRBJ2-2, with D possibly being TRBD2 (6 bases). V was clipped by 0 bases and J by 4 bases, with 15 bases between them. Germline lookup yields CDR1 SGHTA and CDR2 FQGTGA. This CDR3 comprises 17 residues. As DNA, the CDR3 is TGTGCCAGCAGCTTAACGTTGGCGGGGTCGAGCACCGGGGAGCTGTTTTTT. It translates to CASSLTLAGSSTGELFF.

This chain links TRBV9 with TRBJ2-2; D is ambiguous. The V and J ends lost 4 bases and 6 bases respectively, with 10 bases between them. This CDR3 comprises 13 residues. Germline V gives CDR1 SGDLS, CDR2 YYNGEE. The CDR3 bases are TGTGCCAGCAGCCCCCCTACCCCCGGGGAGCTGTTTTTT. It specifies CASSPPTPGELFF. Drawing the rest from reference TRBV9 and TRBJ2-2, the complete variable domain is DSGVTQTPKHLITATGQRVTLRCSPRSGDLSVYWYQQSLDQGLQFLIQYYNGEERAKGNILERFSAQQFPDLHSELNLSSLELGDSALYFCASSPPTPGELFFGEGSRLTVL.

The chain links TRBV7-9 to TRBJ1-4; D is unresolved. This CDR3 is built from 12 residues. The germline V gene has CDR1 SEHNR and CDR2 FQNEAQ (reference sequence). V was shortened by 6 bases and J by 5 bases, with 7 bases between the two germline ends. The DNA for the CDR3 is TGTGCCAGCAGATCCAGAAATGAAAAACTGTTTTTT. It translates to CASRSRNEKLFF.

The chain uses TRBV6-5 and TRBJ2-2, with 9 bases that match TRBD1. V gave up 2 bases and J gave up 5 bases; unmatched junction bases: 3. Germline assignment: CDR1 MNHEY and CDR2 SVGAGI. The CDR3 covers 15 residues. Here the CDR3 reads CASSYGQGTTGELFF. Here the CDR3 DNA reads TGTGCCAGCAGTTACGGACAGGGGACGACCGGGGAGCTGTTTTTT.

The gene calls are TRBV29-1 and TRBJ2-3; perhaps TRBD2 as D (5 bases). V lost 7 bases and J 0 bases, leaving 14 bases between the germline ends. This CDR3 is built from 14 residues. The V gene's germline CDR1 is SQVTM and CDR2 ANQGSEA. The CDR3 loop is CSAARGASTDTQYF. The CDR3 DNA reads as TGCAGCGCAGCCCGGGGAGCTAGCACAGATACGCAGTATTTT.

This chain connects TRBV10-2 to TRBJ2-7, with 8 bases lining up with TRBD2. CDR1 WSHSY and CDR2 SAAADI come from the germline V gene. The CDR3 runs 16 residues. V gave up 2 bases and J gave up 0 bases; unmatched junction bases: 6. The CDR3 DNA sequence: TGCGCCAGCAGTGAGCGAGTAGCGGGGAGCTCCTACGAGCAGTACTTC. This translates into CASSERVAGSSYEQYF.